This T cell receptor beta chain was sequenced during a study of blood T cell repertoires in COVID-19. Turning to the study itself: Researchers got acute and convalescent COVID-19 samples from the United States, Italy and Spain.

Some clones are missing from TCRdb's copy, which holds only in-frame ones; the method was immunoSEQ multiplex PCR. The table includes about 430,000 clones, approximately 90% detected once. Clinical history as reported by participants underpinned cohort assignment. A COVID-19 case was met by exposed participants within 2 weeks before study entry. The CDR3 runs 13 residues. V was clipped by 5 bases and J by 11 bases; unmatched bases: 6. Germline CDR1 SGHAT, CDR2 FQNNGV. This TCR derives from a woman under 30 who had been exposed to COVID-19. This chain links TRBV11-2 with TRBJ1-4, with TRBD1 matching 9 bases. The specimen was PBMCs or T cells enriched from blood (not recorded which). DNA of the CDR3: TGTGCCAGCAGCCCACAGGGGGCTAAGAAACTGTTTTTT. It translates to CASSPQGAKKLFF.